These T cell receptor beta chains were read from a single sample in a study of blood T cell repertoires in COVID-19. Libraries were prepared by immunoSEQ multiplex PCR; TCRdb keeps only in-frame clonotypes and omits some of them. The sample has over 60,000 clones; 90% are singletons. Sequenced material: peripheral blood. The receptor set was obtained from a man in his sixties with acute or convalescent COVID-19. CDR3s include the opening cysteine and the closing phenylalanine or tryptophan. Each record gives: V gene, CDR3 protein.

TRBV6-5	CASSNGRVSQPQHF
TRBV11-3	CASSPPYYNEQFF
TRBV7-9	CASSLTTSTDTQYF
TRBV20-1	CSASGLGASLYEQYF
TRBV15	CATRQASEEGYTF
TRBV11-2	CASSLAGEGGRNYGYTF
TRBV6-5	CASSYSGVTEAFF
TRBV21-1	CARQTRGTARGYGYTF
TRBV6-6	CASSQGPYEQYF
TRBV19	CASSMTSGSTDTQYF
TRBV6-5	CGVGQLSYEQYF
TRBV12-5	CASGLASVTGRSYNSPLHF
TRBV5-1	CASSLSNRDEQYF
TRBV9	CASSESGQPVEAFF
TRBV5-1	CASSPRQGFTEAFF
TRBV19	CASTLGQGSNQPQHF
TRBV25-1	CASSEYQGETQYF
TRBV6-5	CASSYTPQGIPEAFF
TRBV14	CASSPRQGEKLFF
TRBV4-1	CASSSSDKSSTDTQYF